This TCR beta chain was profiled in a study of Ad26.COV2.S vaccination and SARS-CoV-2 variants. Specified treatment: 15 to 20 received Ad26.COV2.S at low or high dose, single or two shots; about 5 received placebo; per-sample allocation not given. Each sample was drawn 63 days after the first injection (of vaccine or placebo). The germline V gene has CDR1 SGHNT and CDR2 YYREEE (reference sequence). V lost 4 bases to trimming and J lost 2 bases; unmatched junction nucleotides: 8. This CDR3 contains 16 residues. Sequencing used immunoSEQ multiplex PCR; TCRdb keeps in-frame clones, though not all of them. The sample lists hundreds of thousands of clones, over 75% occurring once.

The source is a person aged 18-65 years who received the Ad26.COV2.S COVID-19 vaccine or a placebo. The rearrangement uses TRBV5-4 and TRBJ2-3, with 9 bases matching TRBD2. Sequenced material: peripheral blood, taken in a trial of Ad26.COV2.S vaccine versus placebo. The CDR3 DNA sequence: TGTGCCAGCAGCCCGGGATCTAGCGGGGTCACAGATACGCAGTATTTT. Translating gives CASSPGSSGVTDTQYF.